Shown below are 17 T cell receptor beta chains from a single sample sequenced in a study of low-dose radiotherapy and immunotherapy resistance in tumors. As for time point: after trial treatment. Treatment indicated: LDRT plus nivolumab, ipilimumab, low-dose cyclophosphamide and aspirin (RACIN trial). Primers targeting TRAV and TRBV primed first-strand cDNA, covering alpha and beta chains. The authors ran around 18 PCR cycles to amplify TCRs with a constant-region primer and V-primer adapter. TCRdb re-called the reads through MiXCR, storing one row per CDR3 protein. The sample holds around 84,000 distinct CDR3 sequences, under 20% seen once. The sample was PBMCs, taken after low-dose radiotherapy plus immunotherapy. The receptors come from a male donor with prostate cancer.

This clonotype was seen repeatedly, ten times or more. The chain uses TRBV4-1 and TRBJ2-5, with 9 bases fitting TRBD2. Trimming took 2 bases from V and 1 from J; bases not matched to a gene: 11. The CDR3 has 18 residues. Germline CDR1 is MGHRA and CDR2 is YSYEKL. The CDR3 DNA reads TGCGCCAGCAGCCAACAAGATAGTAGCGGGGGAGGCCAAGAGACCCAGTACTTC. Its protein product is CASSQQDSSGGGQETQYF.

This clonotype was observed many times. The CDR3 nucleotides are TGTGCCAGCAGCTTGAATGGACAGGGGGCCTATCAGCCCCAGCATTTT. This codes for CASSLNGQGAYQPQHF. The chain combines TRBV7-9 with TRBJ1-5; 11 bases are a match to TRBD1. The CDR3 extends over 16 amino acids. Looked up from germline, CDR1 is SEHNR and CDR2 is FQNEAQ (reference sequence). The ends lost 3 bases at V and 5 bases at J; junction bases unmatched: 6.

This clonotype was detected many times. J is TRBJ2-2 and V is TRBV19; tentatively, D is TRBD1 (5 bases). Germline V gene sequence: CDR1 LNHDA, CDR2 SQIVND (reference sequence). CDR3 length equals 15 residues. Trimming took off 3 bases at V and 5 bases at J, with 13 bases between the two ends. The CDR3 loop is CASSMNARATGELFF. The CDR3 DNA sequence: TGTGCCAGTAGTATGAATGCCAGGGCGACCGGGGAGCTGTTTTTT.

This clonotype has at least ten counts. The chain joins TRBV7-7 to TRBJ2-5, with D possibly being TRBD2 (5 bases). The CDR3 contains 14 residues. Per germline, CDR1 SSHAT and CDR2 FNYEAQ (reference sequence). V lost 5 bases and J 1 base, leaving 11 bases between the germline ends. CDR3 sequence (DNA): TGTGCCAGCAGCCGAAGCGGCATCCAAGAGACCCAGTACTTC. Residues: CASSRSGIQETQYF. The variable domain in full, completed from reference TRBV7-7 and TRBJ2-5, reads GAGVSQSPRYKVTKRGQDVTLRCDPISSHATLYWYQQALGQGPEFLTYFNYEAQPDKSGLPSDRFSAERPEGSISTLTIQRTEQRDSAMYRCASSRSGIQETQYFGPGTRLLVL.

This clonotype was seen a handful of times. J is TRBJ2-7 and V is TRBV27; the match to TRBD2 covers 7 bases. Losses at the gene ends were 3 bases for V and 5 bases for J; bases not matched to a gene: 13. Per germline, CDR1 MNHEY and CDR2 SMNVEV (reference sequence). This CDR3 comprises 16 residues. The CDR3 protein is CASSFLPGGRVHEQYF. The CDR3 region has the DNA TGTGCCAGCAGTTTCCTACCAGGCGGGAGAGTGCACGAGCAGTACTTC.

This clonotype has at least ten counts. V gene TRBV7-3 combines with J gene TRBJ2-3; D is perhaps TRBD2 (6 bases). The V end lost 5 bases, the J end lost 5 bases, and 14 bases lay between the germline ends. CDR3 length: 14 amino acids. The germline V gene has CDR1 SGHTA and CDR2 FQGTGA. For the CDR3, the DNA is TGTGCCAGCAGCCCCGGGAGTAGCGGAGATACGCAGTATTTT. Amino acid sequence: CASSPGSSGDTQYF.

This clonotype was counted at least ten times. The chain couples TRBV29-1 to TRBJ2-3; tentatively, D is TRBD2 (6 bases). CDR1 and CDR2 from the germline V gene are SQVTM and ANQGSEA. The CDR3 is made up of 13 amino acids. V lost 5 bases and J 7 bases, leaving 16 bases between the germline ends. The chain's CDR3 is CSVRPPSGHTQYF. The CDR3 DNA reads as TGCAGCGTTCGGCCCCCCAGCGGGCATACGCAGTATTTT.

This clonotype was seen at least ten times. The V gene is TRBV18, the J gene TRBJ2-7; 7 bases fit TRBD1. The V gene's germline CDR1 is KGHSH and CDR2 LQKENI. The CDR3 extends over 15 amino acids. Trimming removed 3 bases from V and 0 bases from J; junction bases left unmatched: 5. This CDR3 is CASSPGTDSSYEQYF. The CDR3 region has the DNA TGTGCCAGCTCACCCGGGACAGATAGCTCCTACGAGCAGTACTTC.

The table lists this clonotype with many counts. V usage is TRBV20-1 and J usage is TRBJ1-2; 7 bases match TRBD1. The CDR3 loop spans 14 amino acids. Germline CDR1 reads DFQATT; CDR2 reads SNEGSKA (reference sequence). Trimming cost V 7 bases and J 8 bases; bases outside gene matches: 16. Written as DNA, the CDR3 is TGCAGTGTCCCAGGCCCGACAGGGTATCACGGCTACACCTTC. This encodes CSVPGPTGYHGYTF.

This clonotype was counted many times. This chain connects TRBV28 to TRBJ2-1, with 7 bases aligning to TRBD1. V gave up 5 bases and J gave up 2 bases; unmatched junction bases: 3. CDR3 size: 14 residues. CDR1 is MDHEN, CDR2 SYDVKM, per germline. The CDR3 DNA reads as TGTGCCAGCAGTACAGGGGCCGCCTACAATGAGCAGTTCTTC. Its protein product is CASSTGAAYNEQFF.

This clonotype has only one observation. The V gene is TRBV27, the J gene TRBJ2-1; 7 bases align to TRBD1. The trim removed 6 bases at V and 7 bases at J, leaving 9 bases unmatched. This CDR3 is 14 amino acids long. From germline, CDR1 is MNHEY and CDR2 SMNVEV (reference sequence). CDR3 in amino acids: CASRAVDRANEQFF. CDR3 sequence (DNA): TGTGCCAGCAGGGCCGTCGACAGGGCAAATGAGCAGTTCTTC.

This clonotype was detected many times. The rearrangement joins TRBV28 to TRBJ2-1; no definite D call. Between the trimmed V and J ends, which lost 2 bases and 8 bases, there was a span of 4 bases. The CDR3 extends over 11 amino acids. CDR1 and CDR2 from the germline V gene are MDHEN and SYDVKM. DNA of the CDR3: TGTGCCAGCAGTTTACTCGATGAGCAGTTCTTC. It specifies CASSLLDEQFF.

The chain recombines TRBV18 with TRBJ2-7; TRBD1 is a possible D gene (5 bases). CDR1 KGHSH and CDR2 LQKENI come from the germline V gene. The ends were cut back, 2 bases at V and 3 bases at J, with 20 bases in the middle. The CDR3 runs to 17 residues. The CDR3 loop reads CASSPVETVDNFYEQYF. CDR3 DNA: TGTGCCAGCTCACCAGTGGAGACAGTTGACAATTTCTACGAGCAGTACTTC.

This clonotype showed up many times. This chain links TRBV28 with TRBJ2-3; TRBD1 agrees at 7 bases. The V and J ends lost 7 bases and 2 bases, in that order; junction bases with no gene match: 6. Germline V CDR1 and CDR2: MDHEN, SYDVKM. This CDR3 is 14 amino acids long. CDR3 sequence (DNA): TGTGCCAGCATATCAACAGGGGACACAGATACGCAGTATTTT. Translating it yields CASISTGDTDTQYF.

This clonotype was seen at least ten times. This chain connects TRBV28 to TRBJ1-5, with D unresolved. CDR3 length: 13 amino acids. Germline V CDR1 and CDR2: MDHEN, SYDVKM. V lost 10 bases and J 4 bases, leaving 14 bases between the germline ends. The CDR3 DNA reads TGTGCCATTAGTCCGCAGGCTAATCAGCCCCAGCATTTT. Translated: CAISPQANQPQHF.

This clonotype was detected ten times or more. The gene calls are TRBV7-2 and TRBJ2-2; 7 nucleotides line up with TRBD2. The CDR3 covers 17 residues. Germline V gene lookup returns CDR1 SGHTA and CDR2 FQGNSA. Trimming cost V 1 base and J 7 bases; bases outside gene matches: 12. CDR3 nucleotides: TGTGCCAGCAGCTTAGATGTAGCGGGCGGGTCCGGCGGGGAGCTGTTTTTT. This gives the protein CASSLDVAGGSGGELFF.

This clonotype was counted at least ten times. The chain has TRBV7-6 and TRBJ2-1, with 10 bases that match TRBD2. The V and J ends lost 1 base and 5 bases, in that order; junction bases with no gene match: 5. Germline loops: CDR1 SGHVS, CDR2 FNYEAQ. CDR3 length: 16 residues. The chain's CDR3 is CASSLGWTSGNNEQFF. Written as DNA, the CDR3 is TGTGCCAGCAGCTTAGGGTGGACTAGCGGAAACAATGAGCAGTTCTTC.